This TCR beta chain was observed in a study of blood T cell repertoires in COVID-19. On the study more broadly: COVID-19 samples from acute and convalescent phases originated in the United States, Italy and Spain. Nucleic acid was either cDNA or gDNA, and it came from T cells, B-cell-depleted T cells, or PBMCs.

This CDR3 contains 13 residues. From germline, CDR1 is MNHEY and CDR2 SVGAGI. The germline V and J ends were trimmed by 6 bases and 0 bases, with 9 bases remaining between them. Method: immunoSEQ multiplex PCR; TCRdb's copy keeps in-frame clones and lacks some. The data hold 250,000 to 300,000 clones, with around 81% observed a single time. Either two negative PCRs, clearance, or symptom resolution qualified Cohort 3 donors as recovered. This receptor was taken from a man between 45 and 60 years old who had recovered from COVID-19. The chain joins TRBV6-5 to TRBJ2-7; maybe TRBD2 (5 bases). Sequencing was carried out using PBMCs or T cells enriched from blood (not recorded which). In DNA form, the CDR3 reads TGTGCCAGCAGAGAGGGCGACTCCTACGAGCAGTACTTC. It yields the protein CASREGDSYEQYF.